The 14 T cell receptor beta chains reported below all come from one sample, sequenced in a study of blood T cells in healthy people across ages. A second PCR of 7 to 11 cycles used a sample-barcoded 5' primer and a J-beta primer mix. TCRdb fed the 5' RACE reads into MiXCR, producing one record per CDR3 protein. Of hundreds of thousands of distinct CDR3 sequences in the sample, more than 40% were seen once. The specimen sequenced was blood. The origin of the receptors is an older woman in good health.

This clonotype was counted only a few times. The rearrangement joins TRBV7-2 to TRBJ2-7, with D maybe TRBD1 (6 bases). Trimming cost V 5 bases and J 4 bases, with 15 bases left between them. The V gene's germline CDR1 is SGHTA and CDR2 FQGNSA. The CDR3 has 14 residues. The CDR3 region has the DNA TGTGCCAGCAGCATAAGCAGGGGCCAATACGAGCAGTACTTC. Encoded protein: CASSISRGQYEQYF.

Only a few counts were recorded for this clonotype. The chain is built from TRBV20-1 and TRBJ1-2; no firm D call. Germline CDR1 reads DFQATT; CDR2 reads SNEGSKA (reference sequence). V was trimmed by 0 bases and J by 2 bases, leaving 7 bases between them. The length of the CDR3 is 13 residues. CDR3 nucleotide sequence: TGCAGTGCTAGAGATGGACGGAACTATGGCTACACCTTC. Translation: CSARDGRNYGYTF.

This clonotype was counted only a few times. V usage is TRBV27 and J usage is TRBJ2-7; D is possibly TRBD2 (7 bases). TRBJ2-5 matches the DNA end more closely, so the J call is doubtful. CDR3 length: 13 amino acids. The germline V gene has CDR1 MNHEY and CDR2 SMNVEV (reference sequence). The CDR3 DNA sequence: TGTGCCAGCGGTAGGGGGGGAGGGGAGACCCAGTACTTC. Its protein product is CASGRGGGETQYF.

The V call is TRBV5-5, the J call TRBJ2-1; D gene unclear. Germline lookup yields CDR1 SGHKS and CDR2 YYEKEE (reference sequence). This CDR3 has 16 amino acids. V dropped 0 bases and J dropped 3 bases, with 13 bases sitting between them. CDR3 loop: CASSLDTPRDYNEQFF. The CDR3 DNA sequence: TGTGCCAGCAGCTTGGATACACCGAGAGACTACAATGAGCAGTTCTTC.

The chain employs TRBV14 and TRBJ1-4; D remains unclear. The CDR3 sequence is 12 residues long. Germline values: CDR1 SGHDN, CDR2 FVKESK. The V and J ends lost 1 base and 8 bases respectively, with 5 bases between them. The CDR3 DNA reads TGTGCCAGCAGCCAAGGAACAGAAAAACTGTTTTTT. Protein: CASSQGTEKLFF.

The chain joins TRBV27 to TRBJ2-1; the match to TRBD2 covers 10 bases. This CDR3 has 15 amino acids. V gave up 6 bases and J gave up 7 bases; unmatched junction bases: 9. Germline loops: CDR1 MNHEY, CDR2 SMNVEV (reference sequence). The CDR3 sequence: CASRHKREGPNEQFF. CDR3 bases: TGTGCCAGCAGACATAAGCGGGAGGGCCCTAATGAGCAGTTCTTC.

This clonotype was counted many times. The CDR3 nucleotides read TGTGCCAGCAGCCAGAACACAGATACGCAGTATTTT. Amino acid sequence: CASSQNTDTQYF. The chain recombines TRBV4-2 with TRBJ2-3; D uncertain. The CDR3 contains 12 residues. Germline CDR1 LGHNA, CDR2 YNFKEQ. V lost 3 bases and J lost 2, with 3 bases in between.

This rearrangement joins TRBV9 to TRBJ2-5; possible D gene TRBD2, 6 bases. CDR1 SGDLS and CDR2 YYNGEE come from the germline V gene. V was clipped by 0 bases and J by 4 bases, with 16 bases between them. The CDR3 is made up of 16 amino acids. The DNA for the CDR3 is TGTGCCAGCAGCGTAGGCCGCACTAGCAGCGGAGAGACCCAGTACTTC. Translation gives CASSVGRTSSGETQYF.

The chain combines TRBV2 with TRBJ1-6; D is ambiguous. The CDR3 extends over 15 amino acids. Germline V lookup: CDR1 SNHLY, CDR2 FYNNEI. Trimming shortened V by 5 bases and J by 7 bases, and 15 bases separated the two germline ends. The CDR3 reads CASSLQQQLNSPLHF. The CDR3 nucleotides are TGTGCCAGCAGTCTACAACAGCAACTCAATTCACCCCTCCACTTT. Full variable domain (rest looked up from reference TRBV2 and TRBJ1-6): EPEVTQTPSHQVTQMGQEVILRCVPISNHLYFYWYRQILGQKVEFLVSFYNNEISEKSEIFDDQFSVERPDGSNFTLKIRSTKLEDSAMYFCASSLQQQLNSPLHFGNGTRLTVT.

The chain carries TRBV30 and TRBJ2-1; 11 bases fit TRBD2. V was pared by 4 bases and J by 4 bases, with 3 bases of the junction left unmatched. The CDR3 runs 14 residues. Germline CDR1 GTSNPN, CDR2 SVGIG (reference sequence). The CDR3 bases are TGTGCCTGGAAGGGGACTAGCGGATACAATGAGCAGTTCTTC. Protein: CAWKGTSGYNEQFF.

The genes are TRBV27 and TRBJ2-1; 8 nucleotides agree with TRBD2. The V segment lost 1 base and the J segment 9 bases; nucleotides outside the gene matches: 11. Germline V gives CDR1 MNHEY, CDR2 SMNVEV (reference sequence). This CDR3 contains 16 residues. The DNA of the CDR3 is TGTGCCAGCAGTTTATTAATCGCGGGAGGAGGTAGTGAGCAGTTCTTC. It specifies CASSLLIAGGGSEQFF.

The chain combines TRBV10-3 with TRBJ1-2; 7 bases are shared with TRBD1. Germline CDR1 ENHRY, CDR2 SYGVKD. V lost 4 bases to trimming and J lost 3 bases; unmatched junction nucleotides: 8. The CDR3 extends over 15 amino acids. In DNA, the CDR3 is TGTGCCATCAGTGTCGGGACAGAAAAATACTATGGCTACACCTTC. This encodes CAISVGTEKYYGYTF.

This clonotype was observed a handful of times. This CDR3 reads CASSFLSGPETQYF. CDR3 sequence (DNA): TGTGCCAGCAGTTTCCTGTCGGGACCAGAGACCCAGTACTTC. The chain has TRBV12-3 or TRBV12-4 and TRBJ2-5; D is tentatively TRBD1 or TRBD2 (5 bases each). V was pared by 3 bases and J by 4 bases, with 12 bases between. The CDR3 has 14 residues.

This clonotype was recorded many times. This chain connects TRBV7-2 to TRBJ2-3, with D uncertain. CDR3 length: 13 residues. Germline lookup yields CDR1 SGHTA and CDR2 FQGNSA. V was pared by 1 base and J by 3 bases, with 5 bases between. The DNA of the CDR3 is TGTGCCAGCAGCTTAGTTGGGACAGATACGCAGTATTTT. Its protein is CASSLVGTDTQYF.